The clone carrying this TCR beta chain was recorded many times. This record belongs to a study of T-cell reconstitution after alpha-beta-depleted transplantation in children. As it was prepared, the TCRbeta library received unique molecular identifiers. TCRdb re-called the PCR reads with MiXCR, one entry per CDR3 protein. The top ten hold 30% to 35% of the sample, which has 40,000 to 55,000 distinct CDR3 sequences, around 5.9% seen once. This CDR3 comprises 14 residues. The V end lost 11 bases, the J end lost 3 bases, and 14 bases lay between the germline ends. Looked up from germline, CDR1 is ENHRY and CDR2 is SYGVKD.

The V call is TRBV10-3, the J call TRBJ2-6; D is possibly TRBD1 or TRBD2 (5 bases each). The TCR sequence derives from a female patient under 10 years old who had a stem cell transplant for aplastic anemia, so the T cells may come from the graft donor. The sequences come from PBMCs, mostly from graft donor cells, collected 60 days after TCRalphabeta/CD19-depleted stem cell transplant. The CDR3 DNA is TGTGCCTCACGGGGCCCAGGTGGGGCCAACGTCCTGACTTTC. It yields the protein CASRGPGGANVLTF.